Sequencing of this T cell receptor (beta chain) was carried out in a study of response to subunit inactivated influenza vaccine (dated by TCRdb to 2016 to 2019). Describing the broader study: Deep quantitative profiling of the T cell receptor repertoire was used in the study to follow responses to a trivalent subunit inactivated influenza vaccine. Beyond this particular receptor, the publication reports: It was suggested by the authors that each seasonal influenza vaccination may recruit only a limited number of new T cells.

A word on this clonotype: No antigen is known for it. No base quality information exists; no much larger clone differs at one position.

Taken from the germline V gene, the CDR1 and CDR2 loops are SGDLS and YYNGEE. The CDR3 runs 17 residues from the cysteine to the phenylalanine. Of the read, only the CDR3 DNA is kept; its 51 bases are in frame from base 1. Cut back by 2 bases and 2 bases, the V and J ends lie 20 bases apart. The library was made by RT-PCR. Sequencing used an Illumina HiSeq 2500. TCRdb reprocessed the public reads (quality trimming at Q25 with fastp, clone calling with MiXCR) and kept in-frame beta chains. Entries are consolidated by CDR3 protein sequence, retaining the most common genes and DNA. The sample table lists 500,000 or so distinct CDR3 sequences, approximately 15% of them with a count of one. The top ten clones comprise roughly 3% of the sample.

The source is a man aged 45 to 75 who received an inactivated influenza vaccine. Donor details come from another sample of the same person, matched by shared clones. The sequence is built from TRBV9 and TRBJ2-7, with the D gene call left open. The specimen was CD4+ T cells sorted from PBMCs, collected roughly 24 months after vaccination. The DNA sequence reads TGTGCCAGCAGCGTTGGTCTTGGCAGCAAAGCTACCTACGAGCAGTACTTC. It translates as CASSVGLGSKATYEQYF.